The text below deals with one TCR beta chain. The CDR3 has 16 residues. CDR1 is SGHTA and CDR2 is FQGNSA in the germline V gene. V lost 5 bases, J lost 3 bases, and 10 bases stayed unmatched. This record comes from a study of blood T cell repertoires in COVID-19. For the study at large: COVID-19 samples collected from the United States, Italy and Spain covered acute and convalescent phases. T cells, B-cell-depleted T cells, or PBMCs provided the cDNA or gDNA that served as material.

Original methodology: Scientists estimated how many nucleated cells there were by amplifying reference gene primers. Some clones are missing from TCRdb's copy, which holds only in-frame ones; the method was immunoSEQ multiplex PCR. The V and J calls and the clone size are those of that table, but D and trimming were determined from the DNA. The sample consists of some 200,000 clones, approximately 80% of them appearing once. This TCR was sampled from a human donor with acute or convalescent COVID-19. The donor label of this sample is uncertain. The gene calls are TRBV7-2 and TRBJ2-7; 10 bases agree with TRBD2. The sample comprised peripheral blood. Here the CDR3 DNA reads TGTGCCAGCAGCCCACCCAGCGGGAGGGCCATCTACGAGCAGTACTTC. This codes for CASSPPSGRAIYEQYF.